The entry that follows covers one T cell receptor beta chain sequence. Sequencing used immunoSEQ multiplex PCR; TCRdb keeps in-frame clones, though not all of them. Of 70,000 or so clones detected, 70% to 80% appear once; the ten largest clones hold roughly 20%. The CDR3 loop spans 12 amino acids. CDR1 is SNHLY, CDR2 FYNNEI, per germline. V was clipped by 6 bases and J by 2 bases, with 7 bases between them. These data are taken from a study of blood T cell repertoires in COVID-19. Study context: T cells, B-cell-depleted T cells, or PBMCs supplied cDNA or gDNA.

The chain links TRBV2 to TRBJ2-5, with a tentative D call TRBD2 (5 bases). Sequencing was carried out using peripheral blood. This clonotype was obtained from a man between 70 and 80 years old with acute or convalescent COVID-19. CDR3 DNA: TGTGCCAGCAGACTAGAGCAAGAGACCCAGTACTTC. Translation: CASRLEQETQYF.